This TCR beta chain emerged from a study of blood T cell repertoires in COVID-19. Looking at the study overall: From T cells, B-cell-depleted T cells, or PBMCs came the material, which was cDNA or gDNA.

Either two negative PCRs, clearance, or symptom resolution qualified Cohort 3 donors as recovered. The assay was immunoSEQ multiplex PCR, and TCRdb's table has in-frame clones only and misses some. The table has 250,000 or so clones, about 90% seen once. This TCR was sampled from a man in his thirties or forties who had recovered from COVID-19. Sequencing was carried out using PBMCs or T cells enriched from blood (not recorded which).

The CDR3 reads CASSKCWDPGTTDVETQYF. For the CDR3, the DNA is TGTGCCAGCAGCAAATGCTGGGACCCCGGGACAACGGATGTAGAGACCCAGTACTTC. J is TRBJ2-5 and V is TRBV21-1; TRBD1, as called in the table, went unchecked against the DNA. TRBV21-1 is given as a pseudogene. This CDR3 has 19 amino acids.